This is a list of T cell receptor beta chains from one sample in a study of cytomegalovirus exposure and HLA in healthy donors. The assay was immunoSEQ multiplex PCR, and TCRdb's table has in-frame clones only and misses some. Altogether about 130,000 clones are present, 70% to 75% being singletons, with the ten largest covering roughly 7.5%. The sample comprised PBMCs. These receptors were taken from a male donor in good health and CMV-seronegative. CDR3s include the opening cysteine and the closing phenylalanine or tryptophan. A D gene is named only where the DNA matches it firmly. Only some rows state a clone size, as once, few, many or a class for expanded clones.

TRBJ2-1 | TRBV9 | . | . | CASSVGSASIQFF | TGTGCCAGCAGCGTAGGTTCTGCGAGTATACAGTTCTTC
TRBJ2-3 | TRBV27 | few | TRBD2 | CASSWGRGVGDTQYF | TGTGCCAGCAGTTGGGGGCGGGGGGTGGGGGATACGCAGTATTTT
TRBJ2-1 | TRBV7-3 | few | TRBD1 | CASSSTGWAYNEQFF | TGTGCCAGCAGTTCGACAGGGTGGGCTTACAATGAGCAGTTCTTC
TRBJ1-6 | TRBV30 | few | TRBD1 | CAWSVSRTGGRSPLHF | TGTGCCTGGAGTGTATCGCGGACAGGGGGCCGTTCACCCCTCCACTTT
TRBJ2-1 | TRBV6-1 | . | TRBD2 | CASSGLGAAGTSGKHEQFF | TGTGCCAGCAGTGGGCTAGGGGCAGCCGGGACTAGCGGGAAGCATGAGCAGTTCTTC
TRBJ2-3 | TRBV19 | few | TRBD2 | CASSPRVAGGRDTQYF | TGTGCCAGTAGTCCCCGGGTAGCGGGGGGGCGGGATACGCAGTATTTT
TRBJ2-5 | TRBV4-3 | once | TRBD1 | CASSPYRGETQYF | TGCGCCAGCAGCCCCTACAGGGGGGAGACCCAGTACTTC
TRBJ1-1 | TRBV7-9 | few | TRBD1 | CALGQVNTEAFF | TGTGCCCTGGGACAGGTGAACACTGAAGCTTTCTTT
TRBJ1-1 | TRBV6-5 | once | . | CASGRSMSTEAFF | TGTGCCAGCGGCCGCAGTATGTCCACTGAAGCTTTCTTT
TRBJ1-4 | TRBV18 | . | TRBD1 | CASSPGQGAREKLFF | TGTGCCAGCTCACCTGGACAGGGGGCGCGGGAAAAACTGTTTTTT
TRBJ2-7 | TRBV19 | . | . | CASSVYGSGNYEQYF | TGTGCCAGTAGTGTTTATGGTAGCGGTAACTACGAGCAGTACTTC
TRBJ2-1 | TRBV30 | . | . | CAYSPASSYNEQFF | TGTGCCTATAGCCCCGCAAGCTCCTACAATGAGCAGTTCTTC
TRBJ2-1 | TRBV9 | . | TRBD1 | CASSPFGQGNEQFF | TGTGCCAGCAGCCCCTTCGGACAGGGCAATGAGCAGTTCTTC
TRBJ1-5 | TRBV6-1 | . | . | CASSDRWEAQPQHF | TGTGCCAGCAGTGATAGGTGGGAGGCTCAGCCCCAGCATTTT
TRBJ2-7 | TRBV27 | once | TRBD2 | CASWTSGGPYEQYF | TGTGCCAGCTGGACTAGCGGGGGCCCCTACGAGCAGTACTTC
TRBJ1-5 | TRBV15 | . | TRBD1 | CATSTSDRGGNQPQHF | TGTGCCACCAGCACAAGCGACAGGGGCGGCAATCAGCCCCAGCATTTT
TRBJ1-2 | TRBV4-1 | . | . | CASSHGTSAGYTF | TGCGCCAGCAGCCATGGGACATCGGCCGGCTACACCTTC
TRBJ1-1 | TRBV4-2 | . | . | CASSQDRGGTEAFF | TGTGCCAGCAGCCAAGACAGGGGAGGGACTGAAGCTTTCTTT
TRBJ2-7 | TRBV7-6 | . | TRBD2 | CASSSGRGGEQYF | TGTGCCAGCAGCTCCGGGCGGGGGGGCGAGCAGTACTTC
TRBJ1-1 | TRBV28 | few | TRBD1 | CASRPTGDTEAFF | TGTGCCAGCAGACCTACAGGGGACACTGAAGCTTTCTTT
TRBJ2-3 | TRBV7-3 | . | . | CASSLIGRGGRTDTQYF | TGTGCCAGCAGCTTAATTGGCCGCGGGGGCCGCACAGATACGCAGTATTTT